Sequencing of this T cell receptor beta chain was carried out in a study of blood T cell repertoires in COVID-19. Background on the study: Sites across the United States, Italy and Spain contributed samples from acute and convalescent COVID-19. PBMCs, B-cell-depleted T cells, or T cells provided the cDNA or gDNA that made up the material.

Clones were sequenced by immunoSEQ multiplex PCR, and TCRdb holds only the in-frame ones, with some missing. In the table there are 80,000 or so clones, approximately 78% of which are singletons. CDR1 and CDR2 (germline): SGHTA, FQGNSA. This CDR3 comprises 18 residues. With V trimmed by 4 bases and J by 0 bases, 4 bases remained unmatched. The material sequenced was peripheral blood. This TCR was sampled from a man between 60 and 75 years old with acute or convalescent COVID-19. The chain has TRBV7-2 and TRBJ2-4; 15 nucleotides match TRBD2. In nucleotides, the CDR3 is TGTGCCAGCAGCTCGGGGACTAGCGGGGGGTTAGCCAAAAACATTCAGTACTTC. Protein sequence: CASSSGTSGGLAKNIQYF.